These 16 T cell receptor beta chains share one sample of origin, sequenced in a study of T cell responses to AZD1222 COVID-19 vaccine. Some clones are missing from TCRdb's copy, which holds only in-frame ones; the method was immunoSEQ multiplex PCR. Here the sample spans approximately 120,000 clones, 89% being singletons. The starting material was peripheral blood, obtained on day 0 of AZD1222 vaccination. The source is an adult in good health.

V gene TRBV28 combines with J gene TRBJ2-7; maybe TRBD1 (6 bases). The CDR3 is 13 amino acids. In germline, CDR1 is MDHEN, CDR2 SYDVKM. Trimming shortened V by 6 bases and J by 3 bases, and 12 bases separated the two germline ends. CDR3 nucleotides: TGTGCCAGCAGCTTCGGACAGATCTACGAGCAGTACTTC. Encoded protein: CASSFGQIYEQYF.

The CDR3: CASSLGTESYEQYF. CDR3 DNA sequence: TGCGCCAGCAGCCTGGGGACTGAGTCCTACGAGCAGTACTTC. The chain couples TRBV4-3 to TRBJ2-7; TRBD2 is a possible D gene (6 bases). Germline V gene sequence: CDR1 LGHNA, CDR2 YSLEER. The CDR3 is made up of 14 amino acids. V shed 4 bases and J shed 1 base, with 11 bases lying between them.

The chain has TRBV3-1 (or the pseudogene TRBV3-2) and TRBJ1-4; D uncertain. The CDR3 is made up of 15 amino acids. V lost 2 bases and J 4 bases, leaving 11 bases between the germline ends. Germline CDR1 is LGHDT and CDR2 is YNNKEL (reference sequence). The CDR3, as DNA: TGTGCCAGCAGCCAACGGGATACGTATAATGAAAAACTGTTTTTT. It is translated as CASSQRDTYNEKLFF.

The gene calls are TRBV7-9 and TRBJ1-6, with no clear D. In germline, CDR1 is SEHNR, CDR2 FQNEAQ (reference sequence). CDR3 length: 14 amino acids. With 3 bases removed from V and 13 bases from J, the gap between germline ends came to 16 bases. This CDR3 is CASSFFMAEAPLHF. The CDR3 region has the DNA TGTGCCAGCAGCTTTTTCATGGCCGAGGCGCCCCTCCACTTT.

The J gene is TRBJ1-3, the V gene TRBV3-1 (or the pseudogene TRBV3-2), with 9 positions matching TRBD1. V dropped 4 bases and J dropped 5; count of bases not matched to a gene: 6. This CDR3 is 15 amino acids long. Germline CDR1 is LGHDT and CDR2 is YNNKEL (reference sequence). CDR3 nucleotide sequence: TGTGCCAGCAGCCCCCTGGGACAGGGTAGAAACACCATATATTTT. As protein: CASSPLGQGRNTIYF.

This chain joins TRBV11-2 and TRBJ2-1, with no clear D. From germline, CDR1 is SGHAT and CDR2 FQNNGV. V was trimmed by 0 bases and J by 10 bases, leaving 10 bases between them. This CDR3 spans 13 amino acids. The CDR3 DNA sequence: TGTGCCAGCAGCTTAGATCAAGGGAACGAGCAGTTCTTC. Encoded protein: CASSLDQGNEQFF.

The chain uses TRBV4-1 and TRBJ1-2; no clear D gene. V was shortened by 1 base and J by 8 bases, with 11 bases between the two germline ends. This CDR3 comprises 13 residues. Per the germline V gene, CDR1 is MGHRA and CDR2 is YSYEKL. CDR3 coding DNA: TGCGCCAGCAGCCAAGTCATTCCCGGGGGCTACACCTTC. Translation: CASSQVIPGGYTF.

The chain combines TRBV19 with TRBJ1-2, with D hard to call. V gave up 2 bases and J gave up 6 bases, with 7 bases separating them. There are 12 residues in the CDR3. Germline CDR1 reads LNHDA; CDR2 reads SQIVND (reference sequence). The DNA of the CDR3 is TGTGCCAGTAGTATATCAGAGCATGGCTACACCTTC. Translating it yields CASSISEHGYTF.

This clone appeared once. The chain recombines TRBV5-1 with TRBJ1-4; D is unresolved. This CDR3 region has 13 residues. Germline V gene lookup returns CDR1 SGHRS and CDR2 YFSETQ. V was pared by 4 bases and J by 3 bases, with 7 bases between. CDR3 DNA: TGCGCCAGCAGCCCGGCGGCTAATGAAAAACTGTTTTTT. It codes for CASSPAANEKLFF.

The rearrangement joins TRBV6-6 to TRBJ1-5; 8 bases are shared with TRBD1. CDR3 length equals 13 residues. After removal of 11 bases from V and 4 bases from J, the junction contained 7 bases not matched to a gene. CDR1 and CDR2 (germline): MNHNY, SVGAGI (reference sequence). The CDR3 loop reads CAGRGQENQPQHF. CDR3 coding DNA: TGTGCCGGGAGGGGACAGGAGAATCAGCCCCAGCATTTT.

The V and J genes are TRBV12-1 and TRBJ1-1; whether TRBD1, the table's D call, matches the DNA was not checked. TRBV12-1 corresponds to a pseudogene. The CDR3 spans 15 residues. The CDR3 coding sequence is TGTGCCAGCAGCCCTCGGGACAGGGGGTACACTGAAGCTTTCTTT. Amino acids: CASSPRDRGYTEAFF.

Of note for this clone: Relative to the germline gene, one junction end is altered; a read error may explain this. The chain recombines TRBV18 with TRBJ2-7; 8 bases match TRBD2. Germline loops: CDR1 KGHSH, CDR2 LQKENI. The CDR3 has 15 residues. As DNA, the CDR3 is TGTGCCAGCTCATCACCGGGACTAGGTTCCTACGAGCAGTACTTC. Translated: CASSSPGLGSYEQYF.

The chain links TRBV28 to TRBJ1-2; D perhaps matches TRBD1 (5 bases). The V and J ends lost 10 bases and 8 bases respectively, with 17 bases between them. CDR3 length: 12 residues. From germline, CDR1 is MDHEN and CDR2 SYDVKM. The CDR3 region is CAIHRRGGGYTF. The CDR3 bases are TGTGCCATCCATCGTAGGGGAGGAGGCTACACCTTC.

This clone was recorded only once. The V and J genes are TRBV7-2 and TRBJ2-5; D is ambiguous. Germline V lookup: CDR1 SGHTA, CDR2 FQGNSA. The CDR3 totals 15 residues. The V end lost 1 base, the J end lost 3 bases, and 12 bases lay between the germline ends. CDR3 in DNA: TGTGCCAGCAGCTTAGAAGACGGCAGAAAAGAGACCCAGTACTTC. Its protein product is CASSLEDGRKETQYF. The whole variable domain, filled in from reference TRBV7-2 and TRBJ2-5, reads GAGVSQSPSNKVTEKGKDVELRCDPISGHTALYWYRQSLGQGLEFLIYFQGNSAPDKSGLPSDRFSAERTGGSVSTLTIQRTQQEDSAVYLCASSLEDGRKETQYFGPGTRLLVL.

The gene calls are TRBV7-9 and TRBJ2-6; D is possibly TRBD2 (7 bases). Germline CDR1 and CDR2: SEHNR and FQNEAQ (reference sequence). V lost 3 bases, J lost 4 bases, and 13 bases lay in between. The CDR3 spans 16 residues. The CDR3 region is CASSFAGAMGANVLTF. The CDR3 coding sequence is TGTGCCAGCAGCTTTGCGGGGGCTATGGGGGCCAACGTCCTGACTTTC.

The V call is TRBV28, the J call TRBJ2-1; D possibly corresponds to TRBD1 (6 bases). Per the germline V gene, CDR1 is MDHEN and CDR2 is SYDVKM. The length of the CDR3 is 13 residues. Trimming pared 6 bases from V and 2 bases from J, leaving 8 bases between. In DNA form, the CDR3 reads TGTGCCAGCAGAAGGGGGACCTACAATGAGCAGTTCTTC. Translated: CASRRGTYNEQFF.